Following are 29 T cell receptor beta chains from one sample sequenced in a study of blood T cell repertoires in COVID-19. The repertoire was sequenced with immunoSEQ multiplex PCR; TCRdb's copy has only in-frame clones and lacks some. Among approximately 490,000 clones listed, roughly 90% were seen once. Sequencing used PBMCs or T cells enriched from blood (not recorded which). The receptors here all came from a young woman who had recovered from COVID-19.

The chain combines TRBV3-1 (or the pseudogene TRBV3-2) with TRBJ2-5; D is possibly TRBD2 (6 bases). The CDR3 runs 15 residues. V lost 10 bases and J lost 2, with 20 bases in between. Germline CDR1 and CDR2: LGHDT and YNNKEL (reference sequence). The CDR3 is CATALLGGSQETQYF. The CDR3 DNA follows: TGTGCCACCGCGCTCCTGGGGGGTTCACAAGAGACCCAGTACTTC.

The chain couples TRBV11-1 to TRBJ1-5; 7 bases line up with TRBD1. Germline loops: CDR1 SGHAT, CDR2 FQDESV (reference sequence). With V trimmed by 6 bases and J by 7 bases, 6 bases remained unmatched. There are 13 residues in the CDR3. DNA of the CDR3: TGTGCCAGCAGTCGACAGGGCGGGCAGCCCCAGCATTTT. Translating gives CASSRQGGQPQHF.

The CDR3: CASSQLVSSYEQYF. The CDR3 coding sequence is TGCGCCAGCAGTCAATTGGTCAGCTCCTACGAGCAGTACTTC. The V gene is TRBV23-1, the J gene TRBJ2-7; D is unresolved. TRBV23-1 is classed as an ORF, of uncertain function. Trimming stripped 1 base from V and 0 bases from J, with 7 bases between. The length of the CDR3 is 14 residues.

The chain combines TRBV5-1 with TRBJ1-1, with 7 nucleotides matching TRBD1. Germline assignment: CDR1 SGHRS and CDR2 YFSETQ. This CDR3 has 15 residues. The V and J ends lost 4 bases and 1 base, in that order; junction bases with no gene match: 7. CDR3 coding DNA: TGCGCCAGCAGCAACCGACAGGGTTCGAACACTGAAGCTTTCTTT. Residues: CASSNRQGSNTEAFF.

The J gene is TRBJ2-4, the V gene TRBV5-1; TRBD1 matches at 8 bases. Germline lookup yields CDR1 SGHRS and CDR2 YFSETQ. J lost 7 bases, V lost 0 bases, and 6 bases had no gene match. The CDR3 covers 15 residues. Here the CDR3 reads CASSLELGTGNIQYF. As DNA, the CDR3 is TGCGCCAGCAGCTTGGAGCTTGGGACAGGCAACATTCAGTACTTC.

The DNA for the CDR3 is TGCGCCAGCAGCTTCGCGGGGGCTGACACTGAAGCTTTCTTT. It encodes CASSFAGADTEAFF. This chain uses TRBV5-1 with TRBJ1-1, with a tentative D call TRBD1 (6 bases). From germline, CDR1 is SGHRS and CDR2 YFSETQ. The CDR3 consists of 14 residues. The V end was cut by 2 bases, the J end by 3 bases, with 11 bases between.

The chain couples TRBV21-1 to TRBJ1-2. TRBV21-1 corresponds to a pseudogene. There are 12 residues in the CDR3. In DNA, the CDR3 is TGTGCCAGCAGCAAAAGACTTCGGAGCTACACCTTC. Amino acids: CASSKRLRSYTF.

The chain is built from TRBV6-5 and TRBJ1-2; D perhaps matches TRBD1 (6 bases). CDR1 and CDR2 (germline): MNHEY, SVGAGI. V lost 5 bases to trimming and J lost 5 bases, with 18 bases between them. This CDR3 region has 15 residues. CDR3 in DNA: TGTGCCAGCAGTCGACTCACCGAGGGGGTTTATGGCTACACCTTC. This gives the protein CASSRLTEGVYGYTF.

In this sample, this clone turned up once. The CDR3 DNA reads as TGCGCCAGCAGCTTGGATTCGGGTTATGGCTACACCTTC. Translating gives CASSLDSGYGYTF. V gene TRBV5-1 combines with J gene TRBJ1-2; D ambiguous. The germline V gene encodes CDR1 SGHRS and CDR2 YFSETQ. V shed 0 bases and J shed 5 bases, with 8 bases lying between them. The CDR3 totals 13 residues.

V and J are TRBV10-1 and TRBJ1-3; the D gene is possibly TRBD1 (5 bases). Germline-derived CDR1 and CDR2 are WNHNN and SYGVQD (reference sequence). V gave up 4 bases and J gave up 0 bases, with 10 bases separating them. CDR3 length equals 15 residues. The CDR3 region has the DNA TGCGCCAGCAGTGTCGACAGTCGCTCTGGAAACACCATATATTTT. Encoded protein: CASSVDSRSGNTIYF.

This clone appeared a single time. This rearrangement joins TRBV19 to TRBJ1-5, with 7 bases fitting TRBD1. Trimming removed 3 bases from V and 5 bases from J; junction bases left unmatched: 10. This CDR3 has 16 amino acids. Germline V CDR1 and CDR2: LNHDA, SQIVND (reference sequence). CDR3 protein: CASSILTTGFDQPQHF. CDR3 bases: TGTGCCAGTAGTATCCTCACGACAGGGTTCGATCAGCCCCAGCATTTT.

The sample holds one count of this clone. CDR3 amino acids: CASSLFSSTDTQYF. CDR3 in DNA: TGCGCCAGCAGCTTGTTTTCTAGCACAGATACGCAGTATTTT. The J gene is TRBJ2-3, the V gene TRBV5-1, with D unresolved. Germline loops: CDR1 SGHRS, CDR2 YFSETQ. The CDR3 sequence is 14 residues long. The ends were cut back, 1 base at V and 0 bases at J, with 6 bases in the middle. The full variable domain, rest sourced from reference TRBV5-1 and TRBJ2-3, is KAGVTQTPRYLIKTRGQQVTLSCSPISGHRSVSWYQQTPGQGLQFLFEYFSETQRNKGNFPGRFSGRQFSNSRSEMNVSTLELGDSALYLCASSLFSSTDTQYFGPGTRLTVL.

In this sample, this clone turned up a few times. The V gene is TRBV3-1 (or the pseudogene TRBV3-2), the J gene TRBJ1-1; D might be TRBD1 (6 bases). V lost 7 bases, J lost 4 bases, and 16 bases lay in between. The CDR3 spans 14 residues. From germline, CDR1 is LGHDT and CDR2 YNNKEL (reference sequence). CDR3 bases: TGTGCCAGCACCGACGAGGGGGTAGGCACTGAAGCTTTCTTT. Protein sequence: CASTDEGVGTEAFF.

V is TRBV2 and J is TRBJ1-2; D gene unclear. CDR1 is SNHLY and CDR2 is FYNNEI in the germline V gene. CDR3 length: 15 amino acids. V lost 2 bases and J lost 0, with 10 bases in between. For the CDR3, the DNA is TGTGCCAGCAGTGAACTCCAGGAACCTAACTATGGCTACACCTTC. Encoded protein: CASSELQEPNYGYTF.

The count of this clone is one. Here the CDR3 DNA reads TGTGCCAGCAGTGAAGAGCGGGGGAGCACAGATACGCAGTATTTT. Residues: CASSEERGSTDTQYF. The chain employs TRBV6-4 and TRBJ2-3, with 8 bases identical to TRBD2. This CDR3 spans 15 amino acids. Germline loops: CDR1 MRHNA, CDR2 SNTAGT. V trimming: 3 bases; J trimming: 0 bases; junction bases outside the gene matches: 2.

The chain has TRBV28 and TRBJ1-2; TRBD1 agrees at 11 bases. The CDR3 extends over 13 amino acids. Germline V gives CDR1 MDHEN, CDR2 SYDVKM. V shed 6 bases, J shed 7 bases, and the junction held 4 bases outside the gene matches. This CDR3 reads CASRGQGEVGYTF. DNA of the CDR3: TGTGCCAGCAGGGGACAGGGGGAGGTTGGCTACACCTTC.

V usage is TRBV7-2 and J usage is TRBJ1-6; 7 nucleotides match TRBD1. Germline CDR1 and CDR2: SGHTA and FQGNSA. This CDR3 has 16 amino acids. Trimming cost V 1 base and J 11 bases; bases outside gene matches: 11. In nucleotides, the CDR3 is TGTGCCAGCAGCTTAGATGGCTTGGGACAGCGCCCACCCCTCCACTTT. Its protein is CASSLDGLGQRPPLHF.

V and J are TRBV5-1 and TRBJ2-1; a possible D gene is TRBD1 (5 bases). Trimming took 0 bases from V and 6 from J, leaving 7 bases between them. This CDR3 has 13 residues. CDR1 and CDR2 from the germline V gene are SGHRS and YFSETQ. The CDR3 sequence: CASSLVTVNEQFF. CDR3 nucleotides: TGCGCCAGCAGCTTGGTGACAGTCAATGAGCAGTTCTTC.

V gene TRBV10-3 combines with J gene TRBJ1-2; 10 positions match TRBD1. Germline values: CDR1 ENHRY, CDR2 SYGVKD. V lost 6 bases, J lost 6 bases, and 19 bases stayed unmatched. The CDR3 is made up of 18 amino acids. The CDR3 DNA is TGTGCCATCAGCCGTATAATAAGCCAATCCGGGACAGGGGATGGCTACACCTTC. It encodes CAISRIISQSGTGDGYTF.

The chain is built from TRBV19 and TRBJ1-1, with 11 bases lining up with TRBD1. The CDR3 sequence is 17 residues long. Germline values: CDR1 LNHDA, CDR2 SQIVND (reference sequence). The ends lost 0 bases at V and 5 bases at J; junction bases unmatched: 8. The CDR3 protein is CASSIDGGQGARTEAFF. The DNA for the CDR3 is TGTGCCAGTAGTATAGATGGCGGACAGGGGGCGAGAACTGAAGCTTTCTTT.

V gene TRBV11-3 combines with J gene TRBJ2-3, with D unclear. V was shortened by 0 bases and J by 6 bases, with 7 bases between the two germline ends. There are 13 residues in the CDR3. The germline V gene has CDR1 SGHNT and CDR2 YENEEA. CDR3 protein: CASSLDGADTQYF. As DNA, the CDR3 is TGTGCCAGCAGCTTAGATGGAGCCGATACGCAGTATTTT.

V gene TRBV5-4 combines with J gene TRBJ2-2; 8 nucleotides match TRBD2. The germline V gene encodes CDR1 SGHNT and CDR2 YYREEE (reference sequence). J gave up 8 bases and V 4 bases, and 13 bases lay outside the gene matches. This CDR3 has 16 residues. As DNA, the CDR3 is TGTGCCAGCAGCCCCCCAGAGAGCGGGGGATCAGGGGAGCTGTTTTTT. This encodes CASSPPESGGSGELFF.

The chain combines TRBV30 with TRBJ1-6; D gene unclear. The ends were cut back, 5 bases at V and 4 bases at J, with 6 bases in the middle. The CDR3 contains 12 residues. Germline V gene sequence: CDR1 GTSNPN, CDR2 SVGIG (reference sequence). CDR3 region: CAWDLYNSPLHF. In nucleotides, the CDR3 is TGTGCCTGGGATCTTTATAATTCACCCCTCCACTTT.

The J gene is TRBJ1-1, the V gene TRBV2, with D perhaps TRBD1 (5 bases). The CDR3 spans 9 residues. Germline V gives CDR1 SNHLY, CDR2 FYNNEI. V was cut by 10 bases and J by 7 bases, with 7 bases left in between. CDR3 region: CATQGEAFF. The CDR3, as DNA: TGTGCCACCCAGGGTGAAGCTTTCTTT.

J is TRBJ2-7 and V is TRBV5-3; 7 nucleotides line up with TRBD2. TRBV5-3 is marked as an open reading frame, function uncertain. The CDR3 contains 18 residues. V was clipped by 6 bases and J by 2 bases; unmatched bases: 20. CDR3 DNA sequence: TGTGCCAGAACTTCGTCGATTCGTGGGGAGGGCACAACCTACGAGCAGTACTTC. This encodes CARTSSIRGEGTTYEQYF.

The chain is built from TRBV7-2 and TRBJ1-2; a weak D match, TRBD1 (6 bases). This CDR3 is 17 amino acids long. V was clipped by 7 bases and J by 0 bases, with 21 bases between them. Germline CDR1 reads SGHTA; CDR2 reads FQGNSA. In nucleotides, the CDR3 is TGTGCCAGCACGTTGCGAGGGGGGGGCTTAGCTAACTATGGCTACACCTTC. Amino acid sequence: CASTLRGGGLANYGYTF.

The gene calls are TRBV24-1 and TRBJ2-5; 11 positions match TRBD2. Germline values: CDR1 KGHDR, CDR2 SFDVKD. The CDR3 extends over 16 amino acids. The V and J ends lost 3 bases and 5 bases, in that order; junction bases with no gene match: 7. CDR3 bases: TGTGCCACCAGTGATACCGGGACTAGCGGCGGGGAGACCCAGTACTTC. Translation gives CATSDTGTSGGETQYF.

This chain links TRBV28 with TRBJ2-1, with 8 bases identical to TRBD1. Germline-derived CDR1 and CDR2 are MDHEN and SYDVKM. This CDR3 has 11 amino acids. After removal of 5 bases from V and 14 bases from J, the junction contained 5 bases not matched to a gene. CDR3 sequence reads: CASSPGQEKFF. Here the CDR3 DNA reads TGTGCCAGCAGTCCGGGACAGGAAAAGTTCTTC.

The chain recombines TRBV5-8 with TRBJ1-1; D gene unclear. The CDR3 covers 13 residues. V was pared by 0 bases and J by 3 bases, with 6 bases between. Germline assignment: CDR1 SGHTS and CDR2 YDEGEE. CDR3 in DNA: TGTGCCAGCAGCTTGGCCGAGTACACTGAAGCTTTCTTT. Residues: CASSLAEYTEAFF.